The 10 T cell receptor beta chains below were found in one sample sequenced in a study of human T cells and chemical hapten exposure. One entry per CDR3 protein results from TCRdb running MiXCR on the RACE reads. The top ten hold around 1.7% of the sample, which has 65,000 to 95,000 distinct CDR3 sequences, about 9.2% seen once. The time point is: healthy volunteer bleed at 6 weeks. The total RNA was obtained from whole blood that was not fractionated. The specimen sequenced was whole blood. The receptors originated from a female donor in good health. Some clones in this sample may be carry-over from other donors' samples.

This clonotype was seen repeatedly, ten times or more. The chain is built from TRBV14 and TRBJ2-4, with D uncertain. The length of the CDR3 is 16 residues. V was cut by 1 base and J by 3 bases, with 13 bases left in between. The germline gives CDR1 SGHDN, CDR2 FVKESK. The CDR3: CASSQAYGNLKNIQYF. The CDR3 DNA reads TGTGCCAGCAGCCAAGCATATGGGAACCTCAAAAACATTCAGTACTTC.

This clonotype was seen many times. The J gene is TRBJ2-3, the V gene TRBV5-4; perhaps TRBD2 as D (5 bases). This CDR3 is built from 14 residues. V lost 5 bases and J lost 0, with 10 bases in between. The germline CDR1 and CDR2 sequences are SGHNT and YYREEE (reference sequence). The CDR3: CASSSVVSTDTQYF. As DNA, the CDR3 is TGTGCCAGCAGTAGCGTAGTGAGCACAGATACGCAGTATTTT.

This clonotype was seen once. V gene TRBV2 combines with J gene TRBJ2-3, with 8 bases identical to TRBD2. Germline-derived CDR1 and CDR2 are SNHLY and FYNNEI. V shed 11 bases, J shed 0 bases, and the junction held 7 bases outside the gene matches. The CDR3 extends over 14 amino acids. The CDR3 protein is CAARGGNSTDTQYF. As DNA, the CDR3 is TGTGCCGCCCGGGGGGGGAACAGCACAGATACGCAGTATTTT.

The rearrangement uses TRBV7-2 and TRBJ2-4; 8 bases agree with TRBD1. J lost 7 bases, V lost 1 base, and 12 bases had no gene match. Germline assignment: CDR1 SGHTA and CDR2 FQGNSA. The CDR3 spans 17 residues. CDR3 in amino acids: CASSLVGQGASLNIQYF. The CDR3 bases are TGTGCCAGCAGCTTAGTAGGTCAGGGGGCGAGTCTGAACATTCAGTACTTC.

This clonotype was seen many times. The rearrangement links TRBV5-1 to TRBJ2-3; either TRBD1 or TRBD2 may fit D (5 bases each). The CDR3 sequence is 16 residues long. Trimming took off 4 bases at V and 0 bases at J, with 15 bases between the two ends. Germline V CDR1 and CDR2: SGHRS, YFSETQ. The CDR3 sequence is CASSPSRGPSTDTQYF. CDR3 sequence (DNA): TGCGCCAGCAGCCCCTCGAGGGGACCTAGCACAGATACGCAGTATTTT.

This clonotype was recorded a few times. The junction departs from germline at one end; a sequencing error may be responsible. The chain has TRBV12-3 or TRBV12-4 and TRBJ1-2; D unclear. The CDR3 runs 15 residues. The CDR3 DNA follows: TGTGCCAGCAGCCCCTCCGGGGTCTTTAACTCTGGCTACACCTTC. Translation: CASSPSGVFNSGYTF.

This clonotype was counted many times. The chain employs TRBV7-9 and TRBJ1-6; 9 nucleotides match TRBD1. The CDR3 length is 14 residues. The germline CDR1 and CDR2 sequences are SEHNR and FQNEAQ (reference sequence). The V gene end was trimmed by 6 bases and the J gene end by 7 bases; junction bases not matched to a gene: 4. The CDR3 DNA is TGTGCCAGCAGTCCACAGGGGGCAAATTCACCCCTCCACTTT. Its protein product is CASSPQGANSPLHF.

This clonotype was counted many times. This chain links TRBV7-2 with TRBJ2-3; 9 bases fit TRBD1. There are 15 residues in the CDR3. Trimming took 5 bases from V and 4 from J; bases not matched to a gene: 7. The germline V gene encodes CDR1 SGHTA and CDR2 FQGNSA. The chain's CDR3 is CASSPARTGADTQYF. In nucleotides, the CDR3 is TGTGCCAGCAGCCCCGCCCGGACAGGGGCAGATACGCAGTATTTT. The complete variable domain, with remaining parts taken from reference TRBV7-2 and TRBJ2-3, reads GAGVSQSPSNKVTEKGKDVELRCDPISGHTALYWYRQSLGQGLEFLIYFQGNSAPDKSGLPSDRFSAERTGGSVSTLTIQRTQQEDSAVYLCASSPARTGADTQYFGPGTRLTVL.

This clonotype occurred many times. The chain joins TRBV12-3 or TRBV12-4 to TRBJ1-1, with D perhaps TRBD1 (5 bases). The length of the CDR3 is 12 residues. Trimming cost V 2 bases and J 10 bases, with 11 bases left between them. In nucleotides, the CDR3 is TGTGCCAGCAGTTTACAGGGTTTGGGAGCTTTCTTT. Translated: CASSLQGLGAFF.

This clonotype was seen ten or more times. V is TRBV6-5 and J is TRBJ1-6; the D is unclear. The germline V gene encodes CDR1 MNHEY and CDR2 SVGAGI. This CDR3 spans 15 amino acids. V dropped 5 bases and J dropped 7 bases, with 15 bases sitting between them. The CDR3, as DNA: TGTGCCAGCAGTCCACAACCTTTGGGGAATTCACCCCTCCACTTT. Its translation is CASSPQPLGNSPLHF.